What follows are 14 T cell receptor beta chains derived from one specimen sequenced in a study of cytomegalovirus exposure and HLA in healthy donors. The PCR was carried out with 60 Vbeta primers and 13 Jbeta primers. Produced via immunoSEQ multiplex PCR; TCRdb's table is partial and in-frame only. The data hold approximately 150,000 clones, with 75% to 80% observed a single time. Specimen: PBMCs. All receptors derive from a male donor in good health and CMV-seronegative.

The chain recombines TRBV7-2 with TRBJ1-5, with D maybe TRBD1 (5 bases). CDR1 SGHTA and CDR2 FQGNSA come from the germline V gene. V was clipped by 1 base and J by 2 bases, with 15 bases between them. This CDR3 is built from 17 residues. CDR3 sequence: CASSLDRPGFGNQPQHF. CDR3 coding DNA: TGTGCCAGCAGCTTAGACAGGCCCGGCTTTGGCAATCAGCCCCAGCATTTT.

The chain joins TRBV9 to TRBJ1-6; perhaps TRBD1 as D (6 bases). Trimming took off 4 bases at V and 6 bases at J, with 17 bases between the two ends. Germline-derived CDR1 and CDR2 are SGDLS and YYNGEE. CDR3 length equals 16 residues. For the CDR3, the DNA is TGTGCCAGCAGCAGGGGGAGCACCTTTTCTAATTCACCCCTCCACTTT. This translates into CASSRGSTFSNSPLHF.

V usage is TRBV18 and J usage is TRBJ1-2; 7 bases are shared with TRBD1. V was clipped by 3 bases and J by 5 bases; unmatched bases: 9. The CDR3 runs to 15 residues. Germline V gives CDR1 KGHSH, CDR2 LQKENI. The CDR3 region has the DNA TGTGCCAGCTCACCCCAACAGGGGAAGGGTTATGGCTACACCTTC. Protein sequence: CASSPQQGKGYGYTF.

The rearrangement links TRBV14 to TRBJ2-2; D possibly corresponds to TRBD1 (5 bases). CDR1 SGHDN and CDR2 FVKESK come from the germline V gene. V was clipped by 1 base and J by 5 bases, with 14 bases between them. The CDR3 totals 16 residues. DNA for the CDR3: TGTGCCAGCAGCCAAGTAGGGGCGGCTCTTACCGGGGAGCTGTTTTTT. It yields the protein CASSQVGAALTGELFF.

The chain couples TRBV5-1 to TRBJ2-7, with TRBD1 matching 12 bases. The CDR3 runs to 15 residues. V dropped 4 bases and J dropped 6; count of bases not matched to a gene: 8. CDR1 and CDR2 from the germline V gene are SGHRS and YFSETQ. The CDR3 DNA reads TGCGCCAGCAGCATCGGGACAGGGGGCTCGTCCGAGCAGTACTTC. This sequence encodes CASSIGTGGSSEQYF. Filled out from reference TRBV5-1 and TRBJ2-7, the complete variable domain reads KAGVTQTPRYLIKTRGQQVTLSCSPISGHRSVSWYQQTPGQGLQFLFEYFSETQRNKGNFPGRFSGRQFSNSRSEMNVSTLELGDSALYLCASSIGTGGSSEQYFGPGTRLTVT.

The rearrangement uses TRBV7-2 and TRBJ2-7, with TRBD1 matching 7 bases. The V segment lost 4 bases and the J segment 2 bases; nucleotides outside the gene matches: 5. Germline V gene data show CDR1 as SGHTA and CDR2 as FQGNSA. This CDR3 comprises 14 residues. CDR3 DNA sequence: TGTGCCAGCAGCTCGTCCGGGACAGCCTACGAGCAGTACTTC. Amino acids: CASSSSGTAYEQYF. The full variable domain, completed using reference TRBV7-2 and TRBJ2-7, is GAGVSQSPSNKVTEKGKDVELRCDPISGHTALYWYRQSLGQGLEFLIYFQGNSAPDKSGLPSDRFSAERTGGSVSTLTIQRTQQEDSAVYLCASSSSGTAYEQYFGPGTRLTVT.

This clone was observed a single time. The V gene is TRBV30, the J gene TRBJ1-5, with 9 positions matching TRBD1. The CDR3 has 14 residues. Germline V lookup: CDR1 GTSNPN, CDR2 SVGIG (reference sequence). V dropped 1 base and J dropped 4; count of bases not matched to a gene: 2. CDR3 in DNA: TGTGCCTGGAGTGGGACAGGGGAAAATCAGCCCCAGCATTTT. Translated: CAWSGTGENQPQHF. Combining the CDR3 with reference TRBV30 and TRBJ1-5 gives the whole variable domain SQTIHQWPATLVQPVGSPLSLECTVEGTSNPNLYWYRQAAGRGLQLLFYSVGIGQISSEVPQNLSASRPQDRQFILSSKKLLLSDSGFYLCAWSGTGENQPQHFGDGTRLSIL.

This sequence joins TRBV21-1 and TRBJ2-7; the table's D call TRBD2 went unverified against the DNA. TRBV21-1 is an annotated pseudogene. CDR3 length equals 22 residues. The CDR3 DNA reads as TGTGCCAGCAGCAGATTGTTCGGGGTCAAAATTCTAGCGGGAGGGCCCTCCTACGAGCAGTACTTC. This encodes CASSRLFGVKILAGGPSYEQYF.

V gene TRBV12-5 combines with J gene TRBJ2-1; a weak D match, TRBD1 (6 bases). CDR1 and CDR2 (germline): LGHNT, FRNRAP. V gave up 2 bases and J gave up 5 bases, with 22 bases separating them. The CDR3 runs to 18 residues. CDR3 loop: CASGLSIGQFGTDNEQFF. The CDR3 DNA reads TGTGCTAGTGGTTTGTCTATCGGACAGTTTGGAACCGACAATGAGCAGTTCTTC.

This clone has more than one count but fewer than ten. At one end the junction does not follow the germline gene, possibly because of a read error. This chain connects TRBV7-9 to TRBJ2-5; 7 bases align to TRBD2. The germline gives CDR1 SEHNR, CDR2 FQNEAQ (reference sequence). The CDR3 is 16 residues long. The DNA of the CDR3 is TGTTCCAGCAGCTTAGAGGGAGGGGCATACCAAGAGACCCAGTACTTC. The encoded protein is CSSSLEGGAYQETQYF.

The table lists this clone with a few counts. This chain links TRBV2 with TRBJ1-1; D is unresolved. There are 14 residues in the CDR3. Germline-derived CDR1 and CDR2 are SNHLY and FYNNEI. V lost 7 bases and J 0 bases, leaving 12 bases between the germline ends. The CDR3 DNA sequence: TGTGCCAGCACCCACCCGGGGATGAACACTGAAGCTTTCTTT. Protein: CASTHPGMNTEAFF.

The genes are TRBV7-2 and TRBJ2-1; 10 nucleotides align to TRBD1. Trimming at V came to 5 bases and at J to 1 base, leaving 5 bases not matched to a gene. Germline CDR1 and CDR2: SGHTA and FQGNSA. This CDR3 comprises 16 residues. As DNA, the CDR3 is TGTGCCAGCAGCACCCGGGACAGGGGATCCTACAATGAGCAGTTCTTC. Protein sequence: CASSTRDRGSYNEQFF.

The chain carries TRBV29-1 and TRBJ2-7; D gene unclear. V was trimmed by 5 bases and J by 1 base, leaving 6 bases between them. The CDR3 covers 11 residues. Germline values: CDR1 SQVTM, CDR2 ANQGSEA. The CDR3 region is CSVLNSYEQYF. In nucleotides, the CDR3 is TGCAGCGTTCTAAATTCCTACGAGCAGTACTTC.

V and J are TRBV10-1 and TRBJ2-3, with TRBD2 matching over 8 bases. Per germline, CDR1 WNHNN and CDR2 SYGVQD (reference sequence). The CDR3 extends over 14 amino acids. J gave up 2 bases and V 6 bases, and 4 bases lay outside the gene matches. This chain's CDR3 is CASRGGLDTDTQYF. The CDR3 region has the DNA TGCGCCAGCAGGGGGGGACTAGACACAGATACGCAGTATTTT.